Listed here are 11 T cell receptor beta chains from one sample, sequenced in a study of blood T cell repertoires in COVID-19. The method was immunoSEQ multiplex PCR; TCRdb's version includes in-frame clones alone and lacks a portion of them. The table has 300,000 to 350,000 clones, over 80% seen once; the top ten hold about 5%. The specimen was PBMCs or T cells enriched from blood (not recorded which). These receptors originate from a man younger than 45 who had recovered from COVID-19.

The table lists this clone with a count of one. The sample contains more than one DNA sequence encoding this CDR3. The rearrangement uses TRBV7-9 and TRBJ2-1; 7 positions agree with TRBD1. Germline V gene sequence: CDR1 SEHNR, CDR2 FQNEAQ (reference sequence). V trimming: 2 bases; J trimming: 8 bases; junction bases outside the gene matches: 0. This CDR3 contains 12 residues. The CDR3 is CASSLQGDEQFF. The CDR3 DNA is TGTGCCAGCAGCTTACAGGGGGATGAGCAGTTCTTC.

This clone appeared a single time. The CDR3 DNA reads TGTGCCAGCAGTGATTACAGTAGCTCCTACGAGCAGTACTTC. Amino acids: CASSDYSSSYEQYF. V is TRBV2 and J is TRBJ2-7; D is ambiguous. V was clipped by 3 bases and J by 0 bases, with 9 bases between them. The germline V gene has CDR1 SNHLY and CDR2 FYNNEI. The CDR3 extends over 14 amino acids.

This clone was seen a handful of times. The CDR3 region is CAWNRWTVSNTGELFF. The CDR3 DNA follows: TGTGCCTGGAACCGTTGGACAGTTTCGAACACCGGGGAGCTGTTTTTT. V gene TRBV30 combines with J gene TRBJ2-2; weak D call: TRBD1 (6 bases). The CDR3 is made up of 16 amino acids. V dropped 4 bases and J dropped 0 bases, with 15 bases sitting between them. Germline-derived CDR1 and CDR2 are GTSNPN and SVGIG (reference sequence).

The chain joins TRBV19 to TRBJ2-1; 8 nucleotides agree with TRBD1. Germline CDR1 reads LNHDA; CDR2 reads SQIVND (reference sequence). Trimming at V came to 4 bases and at J to 4 bases, leaving 0 bases not matched to a gene. There are 13 residues in the CDR3. CDR3 nucleotides: TGTGCCAGTAGTAGGACAGGGTACAATGAGCAGTTCTTC. Translation: CASSRTGYNEQFF. Full variable domain (outside the CDR3, taken from reference TRBV19 and TRBJ2-1): DGGITQSPKYLFRKEGQNVTLSCEQNLNHDAMYWYRQDPGQGLRLIYYSQIVNDFQKGDIAEGYSVSREKKESFPLTVTSAQKNPTAFYLCASSRTGYNEQFFGPGTRLTVL.

The V and J genes are TRBV11-2 and TRBJ2-7; TRBD1 matches 11 bases. The J segment lost 4 bases and the V segment lost 3 bases, leaving 5 bases of the junction unmatched. CDR1 is SGHAT, CDR2 FQNNGV, per germline. This CDR3 comprises 15 residues. The CDR3: CASSFGTGGYYEQYF. CDR3 bases: TGTGCCAGCAGCTTTGGGACAGGGGGGTATTACGAGCAGTACTTC.

The rearrangement joins TRBV6-5 to TRBJ1-6; tentatively, D is TRBD1 (6 bases). This CDR3 contains 15 residues. With 0 bases removed from V and 10 bases from J, the gap between germline ends came to 13 bases. Germline CDR1 MNHEY, CDR2 SVGAGI. For the CDR3, the DNA is TGTGCCAGCAGTTACTCGGCAGGGGTGAAATCACCCCTCCACTTT. The encoded protein is CASSYSAGVKSPLHF.

The chain links TRBV9 to TRBJ2-3; 9 nucleotides match TRBD2. J lost 2 bases, V lost 0 bases, and 1 base had no gene match. CDR3 length equals 15 residues. Germline CDR1 SGDLS, CDR2 YYNGEE. The CDR3 loop is CASSVASGDTDTQYF. The DNA for the CDR3 is TGTGCCAGCAGCGTAGCTAGCGGGGACACAGATACGCAGTATTTT.

The chain recombines TRBV9 with TRBJ2-7; 7 positions agree with TRBD1. V dropped 4 bases and J dropped 2; count of bases not matched to a gene: 9. Germline CDR1 reads SGDLS; CDR2 reads YYNGEE. CDR3 length: 15 amino acids. The CDR3 region has the DNA TGTGCCAGCAGCCCCAGACAGGGTAATGCCTACGAGCAGTACTTC. Translated: CASSPRQGNAYEQYF.

The chain carries TRBV6-4 and TRBJ1-2, with 11 bases lining up with TRBD1. The CDR3 consists of 15 residues. The ends lost 5 bases at V and 4 bases at J; junction bases unmatched: 6. CDR1 MRHNA and CDR2 SNTAGT come from the germline V gene. CDR3: CASSRTGGSAYGYTF. The CDR3 region has the DNA TGTGCCAGCAGTCGGACAGGGGGCTCCGCCTATGGCTACACCTTC.

The chain combines TRBV6-6 with TRBJ2-2, with 9 nucleotides matching TRBD1. After removal of 7 bases from V and 0 bases from J, the junction contained 3 bases not matched to a gene. Germline assignment: CDR1 MNHNY and CDR2 SVGAGI (reference sequence). The CDR3 is 15 amino acids. The CDR3 here is CASTGTGTNTGELFF. The CDR3 nucleotides are TGTGCCAGCACGGGGACAGGGACGAACACCGGGGAGCTGTTTTTT.

This clone was seen a handful of times. This chain joins TRBV19 and TRBJ1-6, with a possible D match to TRBD1 (6 bases). In germline, CDR1 is LNHDA, CDR2 SQIVND (reference sequence). Deletions cut 5 bases from V and 10 bases from J, with 21 bases between. The CDR3 extends over 16 amino acids. CDR3 residues: CASSPLRGAFESPLHF. As DNA, the CDR3 is TGTGCCAGTAGTCCACTTCGGGGGGCTTTTGAGTCACCCCTCCACTTT.